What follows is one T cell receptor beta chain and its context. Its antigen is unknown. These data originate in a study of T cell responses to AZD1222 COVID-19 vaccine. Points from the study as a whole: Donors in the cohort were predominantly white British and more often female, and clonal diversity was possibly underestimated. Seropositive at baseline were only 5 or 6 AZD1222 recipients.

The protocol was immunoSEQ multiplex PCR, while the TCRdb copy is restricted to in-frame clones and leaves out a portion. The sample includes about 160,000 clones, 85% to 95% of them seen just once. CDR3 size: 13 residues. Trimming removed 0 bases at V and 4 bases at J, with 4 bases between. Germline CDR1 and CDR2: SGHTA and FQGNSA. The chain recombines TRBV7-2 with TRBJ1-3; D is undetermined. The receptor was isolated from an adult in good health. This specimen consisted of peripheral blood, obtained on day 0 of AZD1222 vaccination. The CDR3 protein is CASSLAMGNTIYF. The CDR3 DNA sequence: TGTGCCAGCAGCTTAGCAATGGGAAACACCATATATTTT.